Shown below are 24 T cell receptor beta chains from a single sample sequenced in a study of T cells in Graves' hyperthyroidism and ophthalmopathy. RNA transcripts provided the source from which TCR beta CDR3 regions were amplified. The HTBI primer set served for first-round RT-PCR of the TCR CDR3. Each CDR3 protein is one row after TCRdb ran MiXCR on the multiplex PCR reads. The sample records 300,000 to 450,000 distinct CDR3 sequences, 15% to 20% being singletons. The sequencing sample was made of blood. These receptors all stem from a woman between 40 and 50 years old with Graves' ophthalmopathy.

The chain employs TRBV28 and TRBJ2-7; possible D gene TRBD1, 6 bases. Per the germline V gene, CDR1 is MDHEN and CDR2 is SYDVKM. The CDR3 is made up of 12 amino acids. Trimming stripped 8 bases from V and 7 bases from J, with 15 bases between. The DNA of the CDR3 is TGTGCCAGCGAGGACAGTGAGGGTGAGCAGTACTTC. This translates into CASEDSEGEQYF.

This clonotype was detected ten times or more. V gene TRBV19 combines with J gene TRBJ1-1, with 7 bases matching TRBD1. The CDR3 contains 11 residues. Germline CDR1 LNHDA, CDR2 SQIVND (reference sequence). The ends lost 7 bases at V and 7 bases at J; junction bases unmatched: 3. The CDR3 coding sequence is TGTGCCAGTACACAGGGGATTGAAGCTTTCTTT. It translates to CASTQGIEAFF.

This clonotype was seen ten or more times. Here the CDR3 reads CASSPGTGETGANVLTF. CDR3 in DNA: TGTGCCAGCAGTCCCGGGACAGGGGAAACTGGGGCCAACGTCCTGACTTTC. The J gene is TRBJ2-6, the V gene TRBV12-3 or TRBV12-4; 10 nucleotides line up with TRBD1. After removal of 5 bases from V and 2 bases from J, the junction contained 6 bases not matched to a gene. The CDR3 loop spans 17 amino acids.

This clonotype was found many times. The chain joins TRBV12-3 or TRBV12-4 to TRBJ2-5; 7 nucleotides line up with TRBD1. The CDR3 is made up of 14 amino acids. The ends lost 2 bases at V and 5 bases at J; junction bases unmatched: 5. DNA of the CDR3: TGTGCCAGCAGTTTAACAGGGGCGGAGGAGACCCAGTACTTC. This codes for CASSLTGAEETQYF.

This clonotype was detected only once. The V and J genes are TRBV20-1 and TRBJ1-6; D perhaps matches TRBD1 (6 bases). Per the germline V gene, CDR1 is DFQATT and CDR2 is SNEGSKA (reference sequence). The CDR3 has 15 amino acids. The V end was cut by 2 bases, the J end by 5 bases, with 13 bases between. The CDR3 nucleotides are TGCAGTGCTAGATCTACAGGGAGAGATAATTCACCCCTCCACTTT. As protein: CSARSTGRDNSPLHF.

This clonotype was seen repeatedly, ten times or more. The rearrangement uses TRBV10-3 and TRBJ2-7; D remains ambiguous. This CDR3 contains 14 residues. The V gene's germline CDR1 is ENHRY and CDR2 SYGVKD. Trimming removed 2 bases at V and 2 bases at J, with 10 bases between. This chain's CDR3 is CAISEDEGTYEQYF. CDR3 nucleotides: TGTGCCATCAGTGAGGATGAAGGCACCTACGAGCAGTACTTC.

In its sample, this clonotype was seen many times. CDR3 coding DNA: TGTGCCAGCAGTCGCCCGACAGGGCTGAACACTGAAGCTTTCTTT. It specifies CASSRPTGLNTEAFF. V and J are TRBV6-2 or TRBV6-3 and TRBJ1-1, with TRBD1 matching over 7 bases. This CDR3 region has 15 residues. Germline CDR1 is MNHEY and CDR2 is SVGEGT. V trimming: 5 bases; J trimming: 0 bases; junction bases outside the gene matches: 6.

This clonotype was seen many times. This sequence joins TRBV28 and TRBJ1-1; D ambiguous. Deletions cut 5 bases from V and 0 bases from J, with 4 bases between. This CDR3 has 12 amino acids. CDR1 and CDR2 from the germline V gene are MDHEN and SYDVKM. The CDR3 sequence: CASSQVNTEAFF. In DNA form, the CDR3 reads TGTGCCAGCAGTCAAGTGAACACTGAAGCTTTCTTT.

J is TRBJ2-5 and V is TRBV7-2; TRBD1 is a possible D gene (6 bases). CDR3 length: 13 residues. The germline gives CDR1 SGHTA, CDR2 FQGNSA. The germline V and J ends were trimmed by 1 base and 5 bases, with 8 bases remaining between them. The CDR3 bases are TGTGCCAGCAGCTTAGGACAGGCCGAGACCCAGTACTTC. Amino acid sequence: CASSLGQAETQYF. Full variable domain (remainder filled in from reference TRBV7-2 and TRBJ2-5): GAGVSQSPSNKVTEKGKDVELRCDPISGHTALYWYRQSLGQGLEFLIYFQGNSAPDKSGLPSDRFSAERTGGSVSTLTIQRTQQEDSAVYLCASSLGQAETQYFGPGTRLLVL.

V and J are TRBV6-2 or TRBV6-3 and TRBJ1-1; D is possibly TRBD1 (5 bases). Per germline, CDR1 MNHEY and CDR2 SVGEGT. This CDR3 contains 14 residues. Trimming cost V 5 bases and J 0 bases, with 10 bases left between them. CDR3 residues: CASSNGQMNTEAFF. CDR3 sequence (DNA): TGTGCCAGCAGTAACGGACAAATGAACACTGAAGCTTTCTTT.

This clonotype was detected only a few times. The chain has TRBV5-1 and TRBJ2-2; D ambiguous. Germline loops: CDR1 SGHRS, CDR2 YFSETQ. The CDR3 is 13 residues long. V gave up 1 base and J gave up 8 bases, with 9 bases separating them. The CDR3 is CASSLIVAGELFF. The DNA for the CDR3 is TGCGCCAGCAGCTTGATTGTGGCTGGGGAGCTGTTTTTT. Combining the CDR3 with reference TRBV5-1 and TRBJ2-2 gives the whole variable domain KAGVTQTPRYLIKTRGQQVTLSCSPISGHRSVSWYQQTPGQGLQFLFEYFSETQRNKGNFPGRFSGRQFSNSRSEMNVSTLELGDSALYLCASSLIVAGELFFGEGSRLTVL.

The chain couples TRBV25-1 to TRBJ2-5, with D unclear. V lost 6 bases and J lost 8, with 7 bases in between. The CDR3 sequence is 10 residues long. CDR1 and CDR2 from the germline V gene are MGHDK and SYGVNS. Here the CDR3 reads CASRDITQYF. The CDR3 DNA sequence: TGTGCCAGCAGAGACATAACCCAGTACTTC.

This clonotype has at least ten counts. The chain links TRBV6-5 to TRBJ1-3, with D possibly being TRBD1 (6 bases). V shed 2 bases and J shed 4 bases, with 12 bases lying between them. CDR1 is MNHEY, CDR2 SVGAGI, per germline. The CDR3 contains 15 residues. CDR3 sequence reads: CASSYPDSRGNTIYF. Here the CDR3 DNA reads TGTGCCAGCAGTTACCCGGACAGTCGCGGAAACACCATATATTTT.

This clonotype was seen repeatedly, ten times or more. J is TRBJ1-5 and V is TRBV6-1; D unclear. The V gene's germline CDR1 is MNHNS and CDR2 SASEGT. The CDR3 runs 13 residues. Between the trimmed V and J ends, which lost 6 bases and 3 bases, there was a span of 9 bases. The CDR3 reads CASSAFNNQPQHF. Here the CDR3 DNA reads TGTGCCAGCAGCGCTTTTAACAATCAGCCCCAGCATTTT.

This clonotype was seen repeatedly, ten times or more. The chain joins TRBV12-3 or TRBV12-4 to TRBJ1-5; 9 nucleotides align to TRBD1. CDR3 length: 14 amino acids. V dropped 5 bases and J dropped 1; count of bases not matched to a gene: 0. CDR3 sequence reads: CASSGTGSNQPQHF. CDR3 nucleotide sequence: TGTGCCAGCAGTGGGACAGGGAGCAATCAGCCCCAGCATTTT.

This clonotype has ten or more counts. This chain joins TRBV28 and TRBJ1-2; D is unresolved. V was shortened by 2 bases and J by 11 bases, with 12 bases between the two germline ends. Germline V gives CDR1 MDHEN, CDR2 SYDVKM. The CDR3 has 12 residues. CDR3 DNA: TGTGCCAGCAGTTTACGGGCCCCAGGTTACACCTTC. The encoded protein is CASSLRAPGYTF.

This clonotype appeared many times. The chain links TRBV6-1 to TRBJ1-2; tentative D call: TRBD1 (6 bases). The V and J ends lost 3 bases and 9 bases respectively, with 14 bases between them. There are 13 residues in the CDR3. Per germline, CDR1 MNHNS and CDR2 SASEGT. In nucleotides, the CDR3 is TGTGCCAGCAGTGAGCTCCGGGGGCAACGCTACACCTTC. Amino acids: CASSELRGQRYTF.

The CDR3 loop is CASSVGNQPQHF. CDR3 nucleotides: TGTGCCAGTAGTGTGGGCAATCAGCCCCAGCATTTT. J is TRBJ1-5 and V is TRBV19; D unresolved. The germline V gene encodes CDR1 LNHDA and CDR2 SQIVND (reference sequence). This CDR3 region has 12 residues. V was shortened by 5 bases and J by 2 bases, with 4 bases between the two germline ends.

With regard to this clonotype: One base away lies a much larger clone, so this may be a sequencing read error. No conserved phenylalanine or tryptophan ends this CDR3, so it is likely a read error. The CDR3 DNA is TGCAGTGCTTGTCTCGGAGCCCTGACGAACACTGAAGCTTTCGTT. Residues: CSACLGALTNTEAFV. The chain employs TRBV20-1 and TRBJ1-1; unclear D gene. From germline, CDR1 is DFQATT and CDR2 SNEGSKA (reference sequence). The CDR3 runs to 15 residues. The V gene lost 5 bases and the J gene lost 1 base, with 17 bases spanning the gap.

In its sample, this clonotype was seen many times. The gene calls are TRBV11-3 and TRBJ2-2, with TRBD2 as a possible D gene (5 bases). This CDR3 has 19 residues. Germline lookup yields CDR1 SGHNT and CDR2 YENEEA. V was shortened by 4 bases and J by 3 bases, with 24 bases between the two germline ends. The CDR3 DNA sequence: TGTGCCAGCAGCTCGATCGTCTTAGCGCCCCAGGTCCACACCGGGGAGCTGTTTTTT. Its translation: CASSSIVLAPQVHTGELFF.

This clonotype has ten or more counts. The genes are TRBV27 and TRBJ2-7, with D possibly TRBD2 on 5 matching bases. V was pared by 4 bases and J by 0 bases, with 16 bases between. CDR3 length equals 16 residues. Germline V CDR1 and CDR2: MNHEY, SMNVEV (reference sequence). The CDR3 here is CASSSQGLRSSYEQYF. DNA for the CDR3: TGTGCCAGCAGTTCTCAAGGACTTAGGAGCTCCTACGAGCAGTACTTC.

This clonotype appeared a single time. The chain is built from TRBV12-3 or TRBV12-4 and TRBJ1-1; tentatively, D is TRBD1 (5 bases). This CDR3 is 16 amino acids long. V shed 2 bases and J shed 1 base, with 14 bases lying between them. The CDR3 is CASSLRQGLKNTEAFF. The CDR3, as DNA: TGTGCCAGCAGTTTACGGCAGGGACTGAAGAACACTGAAGCTTTCTTT.

Ten or more counts support this clonotype. This chain links TRBV6-5 with TRBJ1-2; possible D gene TRBD1, 6 bases. V was cut by 3 bases and J by 4 bases, with 21 bases left in between. Germline V CDR1 and CDR2: MNHEY, SVGAGI. The CDR3 totals 17 residues. The CDR3 loop is CASSYGIRQDSSYGYTF. CDR3 nucleotides: TGTGCCAGCAGTTATGGGATTCGACAGGACTCTAGCTATGGCTACACCTTC.

This clonotype was detected many times. V gene TRBV7-3 combines with J gene TRBJ1-5; D is uncertain. V lost 0 bases and J 7 bases, leaving 7 bases between the germline ends. CDR3 length: 13 residues. CDR1 is SGHTA and CDR2 is FQGTGA in the germline V gene. The CDR3 protein is CASSLTDGQPQHF. In DNA, the CDR3 is TGTGCCAGCAGCTTAACGGACGGGCAGCCCCAGCATTTT.